This T cell receptor beta chain was obtained from a study of cytomegalovirus exposure and HLA in healthy donors. Overall study: Clustering assigned 81% of the approximately 400 genotyped donors to the Caucasian-associated ancestry cluster.

Use of 60 Vbeta and 13 Jbeta primers characterized the PCR. The assay was immunoSEQ multiplex PCR, and TCRdb's table has in-frame clones only and misses some. This table holds 150,000 to 200,000 clones, more than 70% found once. Trimming took off 3 bases at V and 6 bases at J, with 16 bases between the two ends. The CDR3 spans 15 residues. The chain couples TRBV5-3 to TRBJ1-5; maybe TRBD1 (5 bases). TRBV5-3 is treated as an ORF (open reading frame) with a function not yet certain. This clonotype was sampled from a male donor in good health and CMV-seronegative. Sequenced: PBMCs. The CDR3 loop is CARSSIVGRGQPQHF. CDR3 nucleotide sequence: TGTGCCAGAAGCTCCATAGTCGGAAGGGGTCAGCCCCAGCATTTT.